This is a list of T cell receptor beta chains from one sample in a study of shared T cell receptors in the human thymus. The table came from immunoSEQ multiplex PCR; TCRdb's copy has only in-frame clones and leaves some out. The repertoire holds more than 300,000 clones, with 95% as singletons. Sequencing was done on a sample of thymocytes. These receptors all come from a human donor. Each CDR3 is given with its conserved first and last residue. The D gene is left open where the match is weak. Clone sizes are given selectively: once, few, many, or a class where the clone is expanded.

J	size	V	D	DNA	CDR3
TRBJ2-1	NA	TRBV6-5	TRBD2	TGTGCCAGCAGTCAGACTAGCGGGAGGGGCAATGAGCAGTTCTTC	CASSQTSGRGNEQFF
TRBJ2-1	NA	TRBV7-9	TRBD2	TGTGCCAGCAGCTTAGTAGCGGGAGGGTACAATGAGCAGTTCTTC	CASSLVAGGYNEQFF
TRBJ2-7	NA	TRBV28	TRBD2	TGTGCCAGCAGTTTATGGGGCGGACTAGCGGGAGTAGAGCAGTACTTC	CASSLWGGLAGVEQYF
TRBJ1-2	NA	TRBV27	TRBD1	TGTGCCAGCAGCCTGACAGGGAATGGCTACACCTTC	CASSLTGNGYTF
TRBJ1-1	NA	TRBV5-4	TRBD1	TGTGCCAGCACCGTGACAGGGGGCGTGGACACTGAAGCTTTCTTT	CASTVTGGVDTEAFF
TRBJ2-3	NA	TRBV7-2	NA	TGTGCCAGCAACCCCTATCGAGGATCAGATACGCAGTATTTT	CASNPYRGSDTQYF
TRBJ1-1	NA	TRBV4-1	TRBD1	TGCGCCAGCAGCCAAGGGACAGGGACCACTGAAGCTTTCTTT	CASSQGTGTTEAFF
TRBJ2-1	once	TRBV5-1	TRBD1	TGCGCCAGCAGCTTCTTAACGTACGGGAAAAACAGGGGAGAGTACAATGAGCAGTTCTTC	CASSFLTYGKNRGEYNEQFF
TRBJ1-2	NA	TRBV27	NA	TGTGCCAGCAGATTACGGACGTCTGGTTACTACACCTTC	CASRLRTSGYYTF
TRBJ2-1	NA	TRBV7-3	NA	TGTGCCAGCAGCTTTCTAGGAAACGGGGGGTTCTTC	CASSFLGNGGFF
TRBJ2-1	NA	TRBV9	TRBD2	TGTGCCAGCAGCGTAGGGTCCGCTAGCGGGAGGGGGCATGAGCAGTTCTTC	CASSVGSASGRGHEQFF
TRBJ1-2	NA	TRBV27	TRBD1	TGTGCCAGCAGTTTACTCGGACAGGGTTATGGCTACACCTTC	CASSLLGQGYGYTF
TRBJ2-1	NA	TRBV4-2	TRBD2	TGTGCCAGCAGCCAAGATAAGACAGGGAGACTAGCGGCGTTCTTC	CASSQDKTGRLAAFF
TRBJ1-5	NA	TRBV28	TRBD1	TGTGCCAGCAGTCGCGCCCTCGGGACAGGGCGGAATCAGCCCCAGCATTTT	CASSRALGTGRNQPQHF
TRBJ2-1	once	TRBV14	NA	TGTGCCAGCAGCCAAGTACGCAGGACTACCTACAATGAGCAGTTCTTC	CASSQVRRTTYNEQFF
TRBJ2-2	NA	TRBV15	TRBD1	TGTGCCACCAGCAGAGAATCCCGTCAACTGGGACAGGAATGGGCCGGGGAGCTGTTTTTT	CATSRESRQLGQEWAGELFF
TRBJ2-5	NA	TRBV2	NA	TGTGCCAGCAAGGGAGCTTCAAGAGAGACCCAGTACTTC	CASKGASRETQYF
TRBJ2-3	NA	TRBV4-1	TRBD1	TGCGCCAGCAGCCAAGATAGTATCCGACAGGGTCGACCAGATACGCAGTATTTT	CASSQDSIRQGRPDTQYF
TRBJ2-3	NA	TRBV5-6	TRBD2	TGTGCCAGCAGCCCGCGGGGCGGGGGATTGCACACAGATACGCAGTATTTT	CASSPRGGGLHTDTQYF
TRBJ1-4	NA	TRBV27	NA	TGTGCCAGCAGTTTGAAAGGGACTAATGAAAAACTGTTTTTT	CASSLKGTNEKLFF
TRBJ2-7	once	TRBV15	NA	TGTGCCACCAGCAGAAGACAGGTTTTCAACTACGAGCAGTACTTC	CATSRRQVFNYEQYF
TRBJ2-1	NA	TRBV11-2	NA	TGTGCCAGCAGCCCGGGGTGGGAGAATGAGCAGTTCTTC	CASSPGWENEQFF
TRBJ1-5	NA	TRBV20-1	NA	TGCAGTGCCCTAGGTGGTCAGCCCCAGCATTTT	CSALGGQPQHF
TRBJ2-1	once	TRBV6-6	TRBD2	TGTGCCAGCAGTTACAGGACTAGCGGATACAATGAGCAGTTCTTC	CASSYRTSGYNEQFF
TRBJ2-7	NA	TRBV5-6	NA	TGTGCCAGCAGCTTTTGTTCCGGGACAAATTCCTACGAGCAGTACTTC	CASSFCSGTNSYEQYF
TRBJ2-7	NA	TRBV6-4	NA	TGTGCCAGCAGTGACCTGGCGCGTGGCTCAACCTACGAGCAGTACTTC	CASSDLARGSTYEQYF
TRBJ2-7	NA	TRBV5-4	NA	TGTGCCAGCAGCTTGGGGGGGGTCTACGAGCAGTACTTC	CASSLGGVYEQYF
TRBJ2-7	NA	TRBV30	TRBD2	TGTGCCTGGCGAGAGCGGGAGGTTTACGAGCAGTACTTC	CAWREREVYEQYF
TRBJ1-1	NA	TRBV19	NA	TGTGCCAGTAGTCCTGACCAGGGTGGGGACACTGAAGCTTTCTTT	CASSPDQGGDTEAFF
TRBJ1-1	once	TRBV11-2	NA	TGTGCCAGCAGCTTAGTGGTTGGTGATAAATGGCCTGAAGCTTTCTTT	CASSLVVGDKWPEAFF
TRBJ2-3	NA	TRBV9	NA	TGTGCCAGCACCCCGCTCGTAGATACGCAGTATTTT	CASTPLVDTQYF
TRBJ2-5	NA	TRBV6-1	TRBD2	TGTGCCAGCAGTGGAACAAGCGGGAGGGCCCCCCCGGAGACCCAGTACTTC	CASSGTSGRAPPETQYF
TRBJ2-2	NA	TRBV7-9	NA	TGTGCCAGCAGCTTTGTCAGGAACACCGGGGAGCTGTTTTTT	CASSFVRNTGELFF
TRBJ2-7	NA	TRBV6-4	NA	TGTGCCAGCAGTAGGGGGTTAGGGTACGAGCAGTACTTC	CASSRGLGYEQYF
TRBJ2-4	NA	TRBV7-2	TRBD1	TGTGCCAGCAGCCTCGGGACAGAAAACATTCAGTACTTC	CASSLGTENIQYF
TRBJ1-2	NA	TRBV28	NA	TGTGCCAGCAGTGGTTGGGCAGCTAACTATGGCTACACCTTC	CASSGWAANYGYTF
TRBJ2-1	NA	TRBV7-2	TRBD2	TGTGCCAGCAGCTTGGGGAATAGCGGGAAGGAGCAGTTCTTC	CASSLGNSGKEQFF
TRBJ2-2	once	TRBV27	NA	TGTGCCAGCAGTTCAGGGCGCGACGGGGAGCTGTTTTTT	CASSSGRDGELFF
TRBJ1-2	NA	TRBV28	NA	TGTGCCAGCAGCCGGAATGGGGGTAGCTATGGCTACACCTTC	CASSRNGGSYGYTF
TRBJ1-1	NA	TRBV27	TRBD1	TGTGCCAGCAGTGGTACAGGGGTTTGGACTGAAGCTTTCTTT	CASSGTGVWTEAFF
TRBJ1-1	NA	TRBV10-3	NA	TGTGCCATCAGTGCGCCAGGCAGTATGAACACTGAAGCTTTCTTT	CAISAPGSMNTEAFF
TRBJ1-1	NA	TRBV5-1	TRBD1	TGCGCCAGCAGGGGGGAAGGAGTTACAGGGGTAACGCGGGTCACTGAAGCTTTCTTT	CASRGEGVTGVTRVTEAFF
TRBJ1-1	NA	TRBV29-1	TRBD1	TGCAGCGTCCAGGGGGGGTATACTGAAGCTTTCTTT	CSVQGGYTEAFF
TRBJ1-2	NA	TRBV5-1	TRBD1	TGCGCCAGCACGACAGGGGCGCGGTATGGCTACACCTTC	CASTTGARYGYTF
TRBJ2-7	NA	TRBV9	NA	TGTGCCAGCAGCGCGACCCCCTTTAGGGGGAAGGCGTACGAGCAGTACTTC	CASSATPFRGKAYEQYF